A single TCR beta chain is shown here with its context. The data belong to a study of control samples from healthy donors and cancer patients. Per germline, CDR1 SQVTM and CDR2 ANQGSEA. The V and J ends lost 3 bases and 5 bases respectively, with 13 bases between them. CDR3 length: 13 residues. Only in-frame clones appear in the TCRdb table, and some are missing; sequencing was by immunoSEQ multiplex PCR. The data contain roughly 130,000 clones, under 95% of them singletons. Sequenced input: PBMCs. This clonotype originated in a man aged 50-60 years with head and neck cancer. This chain joins TRBV29-1 and TRBJ1-1; D might be TRBD1 (6 bases). CDR3 in amino acids: CSVEGGSGTEAFF. As DNA, the CDR3 is TGCAGCGTTGAGGGGGGCTCTGGGACTGAAGCTTTCTTT.